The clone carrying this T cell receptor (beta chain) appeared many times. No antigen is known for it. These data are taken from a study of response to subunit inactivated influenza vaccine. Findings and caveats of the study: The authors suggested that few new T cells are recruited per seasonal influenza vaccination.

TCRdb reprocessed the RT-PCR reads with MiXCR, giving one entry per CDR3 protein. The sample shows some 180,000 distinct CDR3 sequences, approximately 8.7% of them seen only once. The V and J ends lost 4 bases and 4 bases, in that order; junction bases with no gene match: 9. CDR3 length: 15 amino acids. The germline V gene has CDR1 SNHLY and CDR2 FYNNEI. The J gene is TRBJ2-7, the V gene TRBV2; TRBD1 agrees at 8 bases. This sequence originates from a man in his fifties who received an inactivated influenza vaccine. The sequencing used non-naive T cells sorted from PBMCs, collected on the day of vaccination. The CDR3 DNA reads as TGTGCCAGCAGTGCGACCGGGACAGGAGGGTACGAGCAGTACTTC. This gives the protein CASSATGTGGYEQYF.